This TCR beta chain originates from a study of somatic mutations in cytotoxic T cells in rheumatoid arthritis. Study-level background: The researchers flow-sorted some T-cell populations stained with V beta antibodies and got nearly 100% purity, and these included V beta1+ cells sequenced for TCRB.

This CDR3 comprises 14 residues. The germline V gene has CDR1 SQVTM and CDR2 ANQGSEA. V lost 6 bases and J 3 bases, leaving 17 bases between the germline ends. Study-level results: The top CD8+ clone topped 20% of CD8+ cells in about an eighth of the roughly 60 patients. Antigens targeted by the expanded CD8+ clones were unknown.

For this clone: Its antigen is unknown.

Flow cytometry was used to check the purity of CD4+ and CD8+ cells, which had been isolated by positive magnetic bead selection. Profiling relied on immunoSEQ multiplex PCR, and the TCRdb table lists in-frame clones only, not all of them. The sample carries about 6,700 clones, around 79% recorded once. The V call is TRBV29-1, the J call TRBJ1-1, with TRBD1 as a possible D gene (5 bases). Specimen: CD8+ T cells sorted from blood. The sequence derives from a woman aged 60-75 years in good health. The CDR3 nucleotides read TGCAGCGTCGACCGGGTGGGGGGGGACACTGAAGCTTTCTTT. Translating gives CSVDRVGGDTEAFF.